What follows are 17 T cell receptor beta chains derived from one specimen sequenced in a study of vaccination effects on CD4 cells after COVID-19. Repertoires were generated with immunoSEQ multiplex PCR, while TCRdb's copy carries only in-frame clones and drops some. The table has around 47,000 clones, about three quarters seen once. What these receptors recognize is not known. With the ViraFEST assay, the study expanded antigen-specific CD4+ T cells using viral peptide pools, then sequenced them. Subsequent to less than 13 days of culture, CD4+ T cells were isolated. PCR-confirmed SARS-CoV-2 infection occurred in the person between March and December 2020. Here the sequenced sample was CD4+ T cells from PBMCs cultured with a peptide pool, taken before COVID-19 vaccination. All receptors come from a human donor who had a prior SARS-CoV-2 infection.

The CDR3 DNA sequence: TGTGCCAGCATGCCGTTGTTTGGATCCTACAATGAGCAGTTCTTC. Translated: CASMPLFGSYNEQFF. The V and J genes are TRBV7-2 and TRBJ2-1; no clear D gene. Germline V lookup: CDR1 SGHTA, CDR2 FQGNSA. V was clipped by 7 bases and J by 1 base, with 14 bases between them. The CDR3 is made up of 15 amino acids.

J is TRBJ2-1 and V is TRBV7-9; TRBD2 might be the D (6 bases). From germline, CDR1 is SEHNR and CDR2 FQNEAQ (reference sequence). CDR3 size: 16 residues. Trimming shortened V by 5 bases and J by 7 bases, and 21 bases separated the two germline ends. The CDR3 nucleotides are TGTGCCAGCAGCCCCAGTAAAGGGACTTGGGGTAATGAGCAGTTCTTC. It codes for CASSPSKGTWGNEQFF. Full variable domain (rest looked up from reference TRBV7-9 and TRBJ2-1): DTGVSQNPRHKITKRGQNVTFRCDPISEHNRLYWYRQTLGQGPEFLTYFQNEAQLEKSRLLSDRFSAERPKGSFSTLEIQRTEQGDSAMYLCASSPSKGTWGNEQFFGPGTRLTVL.

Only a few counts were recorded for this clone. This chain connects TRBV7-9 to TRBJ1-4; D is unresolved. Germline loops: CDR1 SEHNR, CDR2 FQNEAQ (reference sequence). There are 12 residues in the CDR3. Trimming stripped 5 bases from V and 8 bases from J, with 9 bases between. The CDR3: CASSRVGEKLFF. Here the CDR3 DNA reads TGTGCCAGCAGCCGGGTGGGAGAAAAACTGTTTTTT.

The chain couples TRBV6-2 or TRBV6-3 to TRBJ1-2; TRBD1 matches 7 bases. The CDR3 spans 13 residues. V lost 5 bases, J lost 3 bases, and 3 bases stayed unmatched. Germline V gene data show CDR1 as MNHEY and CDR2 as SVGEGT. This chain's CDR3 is CASSRQGHYGYTF. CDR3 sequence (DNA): TGTGCCAGCAGTCGACAGGGCCACTATGGCTACACCTTC.

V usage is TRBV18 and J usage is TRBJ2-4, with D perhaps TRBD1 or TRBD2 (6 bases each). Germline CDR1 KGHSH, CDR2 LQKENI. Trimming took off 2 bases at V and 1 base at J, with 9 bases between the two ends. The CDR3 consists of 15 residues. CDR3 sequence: CASSPGGGAKNIQYF. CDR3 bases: TGTGCCAGCTCACCAGGAGGGGGGGCCAAAAACATTCAGTACTTC.

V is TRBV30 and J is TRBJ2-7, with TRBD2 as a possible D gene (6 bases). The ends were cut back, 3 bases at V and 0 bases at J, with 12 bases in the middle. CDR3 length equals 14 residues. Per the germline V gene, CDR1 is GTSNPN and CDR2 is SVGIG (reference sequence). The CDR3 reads CAWRVSGSSYEQYF. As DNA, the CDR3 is TGTGCCTGGAGGGTTAGCGGAAGCTCCTACGAGCAGTACTTC.

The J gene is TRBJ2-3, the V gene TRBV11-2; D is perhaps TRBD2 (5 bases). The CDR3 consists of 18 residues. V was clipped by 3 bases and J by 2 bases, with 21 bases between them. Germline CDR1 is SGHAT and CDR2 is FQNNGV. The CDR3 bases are TGTGCCAGCAGCTTTAGGGTGGACCGGGAACATTACACAGATACGCAGTATTTT. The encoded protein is CASSFRVDREHYTDTQYF.

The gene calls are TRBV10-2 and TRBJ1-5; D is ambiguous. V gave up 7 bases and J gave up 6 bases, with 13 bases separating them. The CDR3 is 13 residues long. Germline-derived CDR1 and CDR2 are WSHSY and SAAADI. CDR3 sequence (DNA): TGCGCCAGCACCCGTAATTGGGGTCAGCCCCAGCATTTT. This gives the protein CASTRNWGQPQHF.

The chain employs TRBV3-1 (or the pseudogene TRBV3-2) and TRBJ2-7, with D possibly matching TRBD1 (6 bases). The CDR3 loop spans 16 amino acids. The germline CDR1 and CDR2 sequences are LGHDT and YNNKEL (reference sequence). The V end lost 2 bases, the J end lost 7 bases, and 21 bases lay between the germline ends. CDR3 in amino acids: CASSQINHGTPPEQYF. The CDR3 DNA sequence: TGTGCCAGCAGCCAAATAAATCACGGGACACCTCCGGAGCAGTACTTC.

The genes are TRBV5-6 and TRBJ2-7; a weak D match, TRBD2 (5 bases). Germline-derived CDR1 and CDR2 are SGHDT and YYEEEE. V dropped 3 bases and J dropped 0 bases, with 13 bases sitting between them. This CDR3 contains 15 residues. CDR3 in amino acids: CASSSRPGSSYEQYF. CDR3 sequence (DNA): TGTGCCAGCAGCTCCCGGCCGGGGAGCTCCTACGAGCAGTACTTC.

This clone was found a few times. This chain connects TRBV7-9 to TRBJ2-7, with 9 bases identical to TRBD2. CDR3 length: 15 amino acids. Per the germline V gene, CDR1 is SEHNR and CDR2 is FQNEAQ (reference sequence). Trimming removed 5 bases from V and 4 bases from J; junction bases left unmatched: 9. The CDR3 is CASSRREGPRYEQYF. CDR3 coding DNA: TGTGCCAGCAGCCGGCGGGAGGGCCCTCGGTACGAGCAGTACTTC.

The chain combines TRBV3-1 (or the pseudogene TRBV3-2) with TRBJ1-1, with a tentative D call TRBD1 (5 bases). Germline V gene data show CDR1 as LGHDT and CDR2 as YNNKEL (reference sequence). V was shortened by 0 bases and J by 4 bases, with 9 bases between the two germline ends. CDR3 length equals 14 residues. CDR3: CASSQDDRVTEAFF. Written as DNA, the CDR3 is TGTGCCAGCAGCCAAGACGACAGAGTCACTGAAGCTTTCTTT.

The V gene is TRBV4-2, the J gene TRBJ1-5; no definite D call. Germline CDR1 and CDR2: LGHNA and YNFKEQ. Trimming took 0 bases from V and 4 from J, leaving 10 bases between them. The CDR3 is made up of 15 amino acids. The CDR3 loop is CASSQEGGKNQPQHF. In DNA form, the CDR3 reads TGTGCCAGCAGCCAAGAAGGCGGAAAGAATCAGCCCCAGCATTTT.

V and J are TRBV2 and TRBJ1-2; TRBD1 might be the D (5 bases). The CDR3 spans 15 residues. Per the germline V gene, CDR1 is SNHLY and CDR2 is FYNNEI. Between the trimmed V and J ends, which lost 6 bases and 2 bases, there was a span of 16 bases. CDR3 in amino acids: CASSREYTGNYGYTF. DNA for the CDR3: TGTGCCAGCAGCAGGGAATACACAGGAAACTATGGCTACACCTTC.

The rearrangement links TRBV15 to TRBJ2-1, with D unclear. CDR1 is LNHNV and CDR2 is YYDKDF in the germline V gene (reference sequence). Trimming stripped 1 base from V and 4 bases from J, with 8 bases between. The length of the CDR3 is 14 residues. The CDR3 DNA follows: TGTGCCACCAGCAGAGGTGTAGATTACAATGAGCAGTTCTTC. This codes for CATSRGVDYNEQFF.

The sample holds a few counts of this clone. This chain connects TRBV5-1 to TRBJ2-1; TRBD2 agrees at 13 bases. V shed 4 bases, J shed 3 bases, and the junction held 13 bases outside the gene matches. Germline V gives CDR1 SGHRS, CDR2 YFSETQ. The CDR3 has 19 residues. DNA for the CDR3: TGCGCCAGCAGCCTTAAAACTAGCGGGAGGGCCTTAATCTACAATGAGCAGTTCTTC. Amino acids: CASSLKTSGRALIYNEQFF.

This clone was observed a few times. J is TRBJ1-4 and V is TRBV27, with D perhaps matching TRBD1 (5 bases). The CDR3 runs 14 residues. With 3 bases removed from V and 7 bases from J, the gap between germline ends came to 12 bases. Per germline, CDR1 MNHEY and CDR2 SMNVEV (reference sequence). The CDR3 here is CASSFLGTSEKLFF. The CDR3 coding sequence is TGTGCCAGCAGTTTTCTGGGGACGAGTGAAAAACTGTTTTTT.